The entry below describes one T cell receptor (beta chain). What this receptor recognizes is not known. Per-base qualities were not stored, and no clone one base away is much larger. The CDR3 runs 14 amino acids, cysteine and phenylalanine included. Of the read, only the CDR3 DNA is kept; its 42 bases are in frame from base 1. Trimmed from V: 6 bases; trimmed from J: 6 bases; junction bases lacking a gene match: 7. According to the germline V gene, CDR1 reads KGHDR and CDR2 reads SFDVKD. TCRbeta CDR3 regions were amplified from genomic DNA using the immunoSEQ Assay, a bias-controlled multiplex PCR. On the study's bioinformatics: The number of nucleated cells in each sample was estimated from the amplification of reference gene primers within the assay. Sequence reads were collapsed and filtered to measure the absolute abundance of every unique TCRbeta CDR3 rearrangement. For each sample, productive Simpson clonality was calculated as the square root of Simpson's diversity index over productive rearrangements. Drawn from immuneACCESS, this table holds only the in-frame rearrangements with V and J called that TCRdb kept. Clones are partly lost; checked studies trace under half to an unresolved V gene and leave the rest unexplained. That table furnishes V, J and clone size, whereas the DNA furnished D and trimming. Present in this sample are over 250,000 clones, 65% to 85% of which were seen just once. Roughly 1.6% of the sample is held by the ten biggest clonotypes.

The data stem from a study of blood T cell repertoires in COVID-19 (TCRdb year 2020). Background for the entire study: Collaborator samples came from the United States, Italy and Spain and covered acute and convalescent phases of COVID-19. Deeply sampled blood TCRbeta repertoires from subjects exposed to, actively infected with, or recovered from COVID-19 were included in the dataset. The prospective study material was composed of cDNA or gDNA derived from T cells, B-cell-depleted T cells, or PBMCs. Samples came from the ongoing ImmuneRACE study (first 160 participants) plus 1,254 subjects from 6 global collaborators. The repertoires were released in a freely available public database meant as a resource for research on the immune response to SARS-CoV-2. A de-identified subject ID, COVID-19 status, age in years and sex were almost always included in the sample metadata. HLA class I and class II types, where available, came from metadata supplied by the sample provider rather than from assay-based typing.

One collaborating source in Seattle enrolled patients while the patients were actively infected and followed the patients over time throughout the course of disease. The collaborating institutions used their own protocols to collect whole blood in K2EDTA tubes. For TCRbeta analysis, collaborator samples were shipped as frozen whole blood, as isolated PBMCs, or as DNA extracted from either sample type. Beyond this particular receptor, the publication reports: How much clinical and demographic metadata was included differed by source and by participant, and the metadata was provided uncurated.

The chain links TRBV24-1 with TRBJ2-3, and TRBD2 aligns with 8 junction nucleotides. The sequenced material came from peripheral blood. The TCR originated in a human donor with COVID-19, enrolled during active disease. The donor label of this sample is uncertain. DNA sequence: TGTGCCACCAGTAGGAGCGGGAGCTGGGATACGCAGTATTTT. Translated, it gives CATSRSGSWDTQYF.